Sequencing of this TCR beta chain was carried out in a study of blood T cell repertoires in COVID-19. Overall study: PBMCs, B-cell-depleted T cells, or T cells were the source of the cDNA or gDNA that made up the material.

During active infection, Seattle patients enrolled and were then monitored through disease. Libraries were prepared by immunoSEQ multiplex PCR; TCRdb keeps only in-frame clonotypes and omits some of them. The sample carries 150,000 to 200,000 clones, approximately 81% recorded once. Germline CDR1 reads DFQATT; CDR2 reads SNEGSKA (reference sequence). V dropped 6 bases and J dropped 6 bases, with 8 bases sitting between them. The CDR3 spans 10 residues. Specimen: peripheral blood. V is TRBV20-1 and J is TRBJ1-1; D is possibly TRBD1 (6 bases). The TCR originated in a woman between 65 and 79 years old with COVID-19, enrolled during active disease. CDR3 region: CSARTAEAFF. For the CDR3, the DNA is TGCAGTGCGAGGACAGCTGAAGCTTTCTTT.